The T cell receptor beta chain under discussion was sequenced for a study of blood T cell repertoires in COVID-19. Overall study context: Researchers got acute and convalescent COVID-19 samples from the United States, Italy and Spain.

CDR1 SGHTA and CDR2 FQGNSA come from the germline V gene. This CDR3 has 15 amino acids. Trimming cost V 1 base and J 5 bases, with 13 bases left between them. Living in about two dozen US areas, the participants were between about 18 and 100 years of age. In the original analysis: Amplification with reference gene primers provided the estimates of nucleated cell counts. Data came from immunoSEQ multiplex PCR; TCRdb stores just in-frame clones and leaves some out. The V and J calls and the clone size are those of that table, but D and trimming were determined from the DNA. The sample lists fewer than 300,000 clones, about 93% occurring once.

This rearrangement joins TRBV7-2 to TRBJ2-3; D is unresolved. Sequencing used PBMCs or T cells enriched from blood (not recorded which). The receptor was isolated from a woman aged 30 to 39 who had recovered from COVID-19. The CDR3 DNA sequence: TGTGCCAGCAGCTTAGTCACGGGTTTGAGAGATACGCAGTATTTT. This translates into CASSLVTGLRDTQYF.